This record looks at one T cell receptor (beta chain) sequence and its context. This CDR3 region has 10 residues. V was clipped by 8 bases and J by 8 bases, with 9 bases between them. The germline V gene encodes CDR1 LNHDA and CDR2 SQIVND (reference sequence). This sample is part of a study of blood T cell repertoires in COVID-19. Study-level background: COVID-19 samples collected from the United States, Italy and Spain covered acute and convalescent phases. T cells, B-cell-depleted T cells, or PBMCs provided the cDNA or gDNA that served as material.

As originally analysed: From reference gene primer amplification, estimates of nucleated cell counts were derived. TCRdb's table, derived via immunoSEQ multiplex PCR, lists solely in-frame clones and lacks some. Clone size and V and J calls were adopted from that table, with D and trimming inferred from the DNA. The sample has 250,000 to 300,000 clones; around 84% are singletons. Sequenced material: peripheral blood. This sequence originates from a man in his sixties with acute or convalescent COVID-19. The chain recombines TRBV19 with TRBJ1-2, with D perhaps TRBD1 (6 bases). The CDR3 spells CASYRDGYTF. The CDR3 DNA is TGTGCCAGTTACAGGGACGGCTACACCTTC. Using reference TRBV19 and TRBJ1-2 for the parts outside the CDR3, the full variable domain is DGGITQSPKYLFRKEGQNVTLSCEQNLNHDAMYWYRQDPGQGLRLIYYSQIVNDFQKGDIAEGYSVSREKKESFPLTVTSAQKNPTAFYLCASYRDGYTFGSGTRLTVV.